A single sample gave rise to the 23 T cell receptor beta chains below, sequenced in a study of radiotherapy plus CTLA-4 blockade in lung cancer. Sequencing was performed with immunoSEQ multiplex PCR; in TCRdb, only in-frame clones are kept and a portion is missing. The data contain tens of thousands of clones, more than 85% of them seen just once; the ten biggest clones take up around 0.85%. The source was peripheral blood, collected from a patient treated with radiotherapy plus ipilimumab. All receptors derive from a human donor with non-small cell lung cancer who had stable disease on radiotherapy plus ipilimumab.

V gene TRBV7-2 combines with J gene TRBJ1-2, with 8 bases aligning to TRBD1. CDR3 length equals 15 residues. Germline V CDR1 and CDR2: SGHTA, FQGNSA. V lost 5 bases to trimming and J lost 0 bases; unmatched junction nucleotides: 5. This chain's CDR3 is CASSPGTGTNYGYTF. CDR3 DNA sequence: TGTGCCAGCAGCCCTGGGACAGGCACTAACTATGGCTACACCTTC.

CDR3 nucleotide sequence: TGTGCCAGCACCCCACTAGGGGGCTACGAGCAGTACTTC. Protein sequence: CASTPLGGYEQYF. This chain links TRBV6-6 with TRBJ2-7; D is possibly TRBD1 (6 bases). CDR3 length equals 13 residues. The ends were cut back, 7 bases at V and 3 bases at J, with 13 bases in the middle. In germline, CDR1 is MNHNY, CDR2 SVGAGI (reference sequence).

V is TRBV5-1 and J is TRBJ2-1; 9 bases fit TRBD1. The germline CDR1 and CDR2 sequences are SGHRS and YFSETQ. Unmatched junction bases numbered 2, after V lost 4 bases and J lost 0 bases. This CDR3 region has 15 residues. CDR3 nucleotide sequence: TGCGCCAGCAGCATGGACAGGGGCTCCTACAATGAGCAGTTCTTC. Amino acids: CASSMDRGSYNEQFF.

This clone was recorded only once. The V call is TRBV19, the J call TRBJ1-2; 8 bases align to TRBD1. This CDR3 has 13 amino acids. V trimming: 4 bases; J trimming: 4 bases; junction bases outside the gene matches: 2. Germline V lookup: CDR1 LNHDA, CDR2 SQIVND (reference sequence). CDR3 amino acids: CASSRTGTYGYTF. The CDR3 coding sequence is TGTGCCAGTAGTAGGACAGGGACCTATGGCTACACCTTC.

The CDR3: CASSDLRGLNEQYF. CDR3 DNA sequence: TGTGCCAGCAGCGACCTCAGGGGGCTTAACGAGCAGTACTTC. This chain connects TRBV11-2 to TRBJ2-7; 8 nucleotides match TRBD1. Germline CDR1 reads SGHAT; CDR2 reads FQNNGV. Trimming cost V 5 bases and J 5 bases; bases outside gene matches: 8. The CDR3 contains 14 residues.

The chain carries TRBV6-1 and TRBJ2-1, with D possibly matching TRBD1 (7 bases). This CDR3 is 15 amino acids long. V shed 4 bases and J shed 5 bases, with 15 bases lying between them. Germline-derived CDR1 and CDR2 are MNHNS and SASEGT. The CDR3 region is CASSGRGAGNNEQFF. The CDR3 bases are TGTGCCAGCAGTGGCAGGGGGGCGGGTAACAATGAGCAGTTCTTC.

The chain employs TRBV2 and TRBJ1-1; the D is unclear. Germline V CDR1 and CDR2: SNHLY, FYNNEI. CDR3 length: 14 amino acids. V lost 1 base and J 4 bases, leaving 10 bases between the germline ends. CDR3 DNA: TGTGCCAGCAGTGAAGTGGGTTTAGGCACTGAAGCTTTCTTT. It encodes CASSEVGLGTEAFF.

The chain recombines TRBV10-2 with TRBJ2-7; 8 bases are a match to TRBD1. Germline values: CDR1 WSHSY, CDR2 SAAADI. The trim removed 4 bases at V and 5 bases at J, leaving 7 bases unmatched. The CDR3 loop spans 14 amino acids. The CDR3 loop reads CASSVSQGAHEQYF. The CDR3 DNA reads as TGCGCCAGCAGTGTGTCGCAGGGGGCGCACGAGCAGTACTTC.

The V call is TRBV27, the J call TRBJ2-7; D is unresolved. The CDR3 is 13 residues long. V was clipped by 4 bases and J by 7 bases, with 14 bases between them. The V gene's germline CDR1 is MNHEY and CDR2 SMNVEV (reference sequence). CDR3 DNA: TGTGCCAGCAGTTCCCGGCCTTTGGGGGAGCAGTACTTC. This sequence encodes CASSSRPLGEQYF.

The chain combines TRBV9 with TRBJ2-1; tentative D call: TRBD2 (6 bases). CDR3 size: 17 residues. Looked up from germline, CDR1 is SGDLS and CDR2 is YYNGEE. V lost 0 bases and J 0 bases, leaving 13 bases between the germline ends. The CDR3 DNA sequence: TGTGCCAGCAGCGTAGACGGGGCGGGGAGCTCCTACAATGAGCAGTTCTTC. Encoded protein: CASSVDGAGSSYNEQFF.

This clone has only one observation. The chain combines TRBV5-1 with TRBJ1-4; TRBD1 matches at 9 bases. J was trimmed by 7 bases and V by 4 bases; bases with no gene match: 8. This CDR3 region has 15 residues. Germline V gene sequence: CDR1 SGHRS, CDR2 YFSETQ. This CDR3 is CASSLSGTGIEKLFF. The CDR3 nucleotides are TGCGCCAGCAGCCTTTCCGGGACAGGGATTGAAAAACTGTTTTTT.

The chain employs TRBV6-1 and TRBJ1-6; a weak D match, TRBD1 (6 bases). Trimming cost V 4 bases and J 10 bases, with 17 bases left between them. The CDR3 runs to 15 residues. CDR1 is MNHNS and CDR2 is SASEGT in the germline V gene. The CDR3 sequence is CASSAGGAGGSPLHF. CDR3 nucleotide sequence: TGTGCCAGCAGTGCGGGGGGCGCAGGAGGGTCACCCCTCCACTTT.

This clone came up once. The chain is built from TRBV11-2 and TRBJ2-3, with 12 bases fitting TRBD1. Germline CDR1 reads SGHAT; CDR2 reads FQNNGV. The CDR3 spans 16 residues. With 4 bases clipped from V and 2 bases from J, the junction kept 4 bases outside the gene matches. CDR3 sequence reads: CASSSGTGGFTDTQYF. In nucleotides, the CDR3 is TGTGCCAGCAGCTCCGGGACAGGGGGCTTCACAGATACGCAGTATTTT.

The J gene is TRBJ1-1, the V gene TRBV6-1; 8 bases are shared with TRBD1. Germline V gene lookup returns CDR1 MNHNS and CDR2 SASEGT. Trimming cost V 3 bases and J 7 bases; bases outside gene matches: 10. The CDR3 spans 15 residues. The DNA for the CDR3 is TGTGCCAGCAGTGAGCCAGGGGGCGCGACCATTGAAGCTTTCTTT. This codes for CASSEPGGATIEAFF.

This clone occurred once. This chain uses TRBV7-6 with TRBJ2-3; 12 bases match TRBD2. Losses at the gene ends were 5 bases for V and 6 bases for J; bases not matched to a gene: 9. This CDR3 has 16 amino acids. From germline, CDR1 is SGHVS and CDR2 FNYEAQ. DNA of the CDR3: TGTGCCAGCAGCGTCGGACTAGCGGGACCTACGGATACGCAGTATTTT. This gives the protein CASSVGLAGPTDTQYF.

The chain carries TRBV29-1 and TRBJ1-1; no definite D call. CDR1 is SQVTM and CDR2 is ANQGSEA in the germline V gene. The V gene lost 4 bases and the J gene lost 1 base, with 10 bases spanning the gap. The CDR3 spans 13 residues. DNA for the CDR3: TGCAGCGTTGGAGAGATGCGGAACACTGAAGCTTTCTTT. It codes for CSVGEMRNTEAFF.

The rearrangement joins TRBV9 to TRBJ2-2, with unresolved D. CDR3 length: 15 amino acids. V was pared by 0 bases and J by 0 bases, with 6 bases between. Germline V gene sequence: CDR1 SGDLS, CDR2 YYNGEE. In nucleotides, the CDR3 is TGTGCCAGCAGCGTAGCAGCCACGAACACCGGGGAGCTGTTTTTT. This sequence encodes CASSVAATNTGELFF.

V and J are TRBV18 and TRBJ2-5, with TRBD1 matching over 10 bases. This CDR3 has 15 residues. CDR1 and CDR2 from the germline V gene are KGHSH and LQKENI. Trimming at V came to 3 bases and at J to 0 bases, leaving 1 base not matched to a gene. CDR3 region: CASSPGTGDQETQYF. As DNA, the CDR3 is TGTGCCAGCTCACCGGGGACAGGGGACCAAGAGACCCAGTACTTC.

Worth noting for this clone: This sample also contains other DNA sequences that code for the same CDR3. The chain is built from TRBV6-4 and TRBJ1-5; D gene unclear. Trimming removed 3 bases at V and 1 base at J, with 4 bases between. This CDR3 is built from 13 residues. CDR1 and CDR2 (germline): MRHNA, SNTAGT. Written as DNA, the CDR3 is TGTGCCAGCAGTGAGGGCAGCAATCAGCCCCAGCATTTT. The encoded protein is CASSEGSNQPQHF.

Worth noting for this clone: The junction departs from germline at one end; a sequencing error may be responsible. The rearrangement links TRBV2 to TRBJ2-3, with 10 bases that match TRBD2. This CDR3 comprises 17 residues. The germline CDR1 and CDR2 sequences are SNHLY and FYNNEI. CDR3 bases: TGTGCCCGCAGTGGGTGGTTAGCGGGAGGTGGCACAGATACGCAGTATTTT. It codes for CARSGWLAGGGTDTQYF.

The chain has TRBV19 and TRBJ2-3; 9 bases are a match to TRBD2. Germline CDR1 LNHDA, CDR2 SQIVND (reference sequence). The CDR3 contains 15 residues. The trim removed 5 bases at V and 6 bases at J, leaving 9 bases unmatched. CDR3 loop: CASSVLAGGGDTQYF. The CDR3, as DNA: TGTGCCAGTAGTGTCCTCGCGGGGGGGGGCGATACGCAGTATTTT. The complete variable domain, with remaining parts taken from reference TRBV19 and TRBJ2-3, reads DGGITQSPKYLFRKEGQNVTLSCEQNLNHDAMYWYRQDPGQGLRLIYYSQIVNDFQKGDIAEGYSVSREKKESFPLTVTSAQKNPTAFYLCASSVLAGGGDTQYFGPGTRLTVL.

The chain joins TRBV5-3 to TRBJ2-3; 9 bases are a match to TRBD1. TRBV5-3 is sorted into the ORF group, with uncertain function. The CDR3 loop spans 15 amino acids. The ends lost 4 bases at V and 4 bases at J; junction bases unmatched: 7. The DNA of the CDR3 is TGTGCCAGAAGCCCTCCGGGACAGGGATCAGATACGCAGTATTTT. It yields the protein CARSPPGQGSDTQYF.

The gene calls are TRBV11-2 and TRBJ1-3, with D uncertain. The CDR3 runs 18 residues. Germline V gene data show CDR1 as SGHAT and CDR2 as FQNNGV. V gave up 0 bases and J gave up 0 bases, with 15 bases separating them. The CDR3 reads CASSLEAVTLLSGNTIYF. DNA of the CDR3: TGTGCCAGCAGCTTAGAAGCAGTGACGCTCCTCTCTGGAAACACCATATATTTT.